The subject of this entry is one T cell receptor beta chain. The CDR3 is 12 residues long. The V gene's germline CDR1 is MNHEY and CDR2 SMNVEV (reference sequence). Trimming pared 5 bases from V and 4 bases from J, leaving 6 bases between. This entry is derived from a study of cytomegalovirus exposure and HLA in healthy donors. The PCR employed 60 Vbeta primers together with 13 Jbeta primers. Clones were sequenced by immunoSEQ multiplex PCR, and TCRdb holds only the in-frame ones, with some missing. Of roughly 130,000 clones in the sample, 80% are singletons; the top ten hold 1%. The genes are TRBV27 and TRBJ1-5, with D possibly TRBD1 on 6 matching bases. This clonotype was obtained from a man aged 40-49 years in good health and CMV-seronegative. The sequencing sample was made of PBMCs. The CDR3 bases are TGTGCCAGCAGTACAGGGAATCAGCCCCAGCATTTT. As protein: CASSTGNQPQHF.